The 9 T cell receptor beta chains given below trace back to one sample, sequenced in a study of OX40 agonist ivuxolimab in advanced cancers. Using immunoSEQ multiplex PCR, the repertoire was profiled, and TCRdb retains in-frame clones only, with some absent. The sample gives about 98,000 clones, 90% to 95% of which show up once; around 0.25% is in the top ten. The sequenced sample was CD4+ or CD8+ T cells sorted from blood, obtained in a trial of the OX40 agonist ivuxolimab. These receptors were obtained from an adult with an advanced solid tumor such as melanoma, head and neck, liver or kidney cancer.

The CDR3 DNA reads TGTGCTAGTGGTTTGGTACTTGCCGGGTCTGGGGGCTACACCTTC. This codes for CASGLVLAGSGGYTF. The J gene is TRBJ1-2, the V gene TRBV12-5; D remains ambiguous. Deletions cut 0 bases from V and 8 bases from J, with 16 bases between. The V gene's germline CDR1 is LGHNT and CDR2 FRNRAP. The CDR3 consists of 15 residues.

V usage is TRBV6-5 and J usage is TRBJ2-5, with 13 bases aligning to TRBD2. The germline V gene encodes CDR1 MNHEY and CDR2 SVGAGI. V was clipped by 6 bases and J by 4 bases; unmatched bases: 5. The CDR3 runs 15 residues. The CDR3, as DNA: TGTGCCAGCAGACTAGCGGGAGGGCCTTCAGAGACCCAGTACTTC. This gives the protein CASRLAGGPSETQYF.

As for this clone: Other DNA sequences of this sample code for an identical CDR3. In nucleotides, the CDR3 is TGTGCCAGCAGCTTACTTCGGGATACGCAGTATTTT. The encoded protein is CASSLLRDTQYF. The chain recombines TRBV7-9 with TRBJ2-3; D gene uncertain. Germline V CDR1 and CDR2: SEHNR, FQNEAQ (reference sequence). The CDR3 loop spans 12 amino acids. V was clipped by 2 bases and J by 6 bases, with 6 bases between them.

In nucleotides, the CDR3 is TGTGCCAGCAGATACATGGGCGTTGGGGCTGAAGCTTTCTTT. The encoded protein is CASRYMGVGAEAFF. The rearrangement links TRBV2 to TRBJ1-1; no firm D call. Trimming took off 6 bases at V and 6 bases at J, with 17 bases between the two ends. The CDR3 contains 14 residues. Germline-derived CDR1 and CDR2 are SNHLY and FYNNEI.

The V gene is TRBV5-5, the J gene TRBJ1-4; 9 nucleotides agree with TRBD1. Germline V CDR1 and CDR2: SGHKS, YYEKEE (reference sequence). The CDR3 spans 15 residues. The junction had 5 bases not matched to a gene; V was cut back by 4 bases and J by 4 bases. The CDR3 spells CASSKTGGGNEKLFF. The CDR3 nucleotides read TGTGCCAGCAGCAAGACAGGGGGAGGTAATGAAAAACTGTTTTTT. Drawing the rest from reference TRBV5-5 and TRBJ1-4, the complete variable domain is DAGVTQSPTHLIKTRGQQVTLRCSPISGHKSVSWYQQVLGQGPQFIFQYYEKEERGRGNFPDRFSARQFPNYSSELNVNALLLGDSALYLCASSKTGGGNEKLFFGSGTQLSVL.

This rearrangement joins TRBV5-1 to TRBJ2-2, with 7 bases that match TRBD1. The length of the CDR3 is 12 residues. Germline V gives CDR1 SGHRS, CDR2 YFSETQ. The V and J ends lost 9 bases and 5 bases, in that order; junction bases with no gene match: 4. The chain's CDR3 is CANRGPTGELFF. DNA of the CDR3: TGCGCCAACAGGGGTCCGACCGGGGAGCTGTTTTTT.

The V gene is TRBV6-6, the J gene TRBJ2-3; D perhaps matches TRBD1 (6 bases). This CDR3 has 16 residues. Trimming took off 1 base at V and 1 base at J, with 12 bases between the two ends. The V gene's germline CDR1 is MNHNY and CDR2 SVGAGI (reference sequence). The CDR3: CASSYFLGQGTDTQYF. DNA for the CDR3: TGTGCCAGCAGTTACTTCCTGGGACAAGGCACAGATACGCAGTATTTT.

The chain carries TRBV6-5 and TRBJ2-1, with 8 bases that match TRBD2. V shed 10 bases and J 7 bases; nucleotides not matched to a gene: 9. Germline values: CDR1 MNHEY, CDR2 SVGAGI. This CDR3 region has 13 residues. CDR3 nucleotides: TGTGCCACCCACGGGACGGGGGGGAATGAGCAGTTCTTC. Translating it yields CATHGTGGNEQFF.

The rearrangement joins TRBV18 to TRBJ1-5; 7 bases map to TRBD1. CDR3 length equals 14 residues. V was clipped by 5 bases and J by 5 bases; unmatched bases: 6. CDR1 is KGHSH, CDR2 LQKENI, per germline. The DNA of the CDR3 is TGTGCCAGCTCATCCCGACAGGGCGATCAGCCCCAGCATTTT. Amino acid sequence: CASSSRQGDQPQHF.